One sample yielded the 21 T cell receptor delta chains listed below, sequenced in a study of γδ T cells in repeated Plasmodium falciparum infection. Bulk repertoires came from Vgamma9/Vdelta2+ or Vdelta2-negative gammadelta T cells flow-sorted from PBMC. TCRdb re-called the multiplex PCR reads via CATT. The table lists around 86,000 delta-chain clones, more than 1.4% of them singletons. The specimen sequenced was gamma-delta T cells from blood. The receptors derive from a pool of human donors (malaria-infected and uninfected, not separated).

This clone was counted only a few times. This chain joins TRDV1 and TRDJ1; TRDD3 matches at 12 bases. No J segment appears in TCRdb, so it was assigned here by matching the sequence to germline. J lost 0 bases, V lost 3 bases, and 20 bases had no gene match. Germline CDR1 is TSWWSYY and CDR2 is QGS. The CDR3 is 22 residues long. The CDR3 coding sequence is TGTGCTCTTGGGGATCGTCCCTACGCTGGGGGATACGAGGGGGCTTACACCGATAAACTCATCTTT. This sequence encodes CALGDRPYAGGYEGAYTDKLIF.

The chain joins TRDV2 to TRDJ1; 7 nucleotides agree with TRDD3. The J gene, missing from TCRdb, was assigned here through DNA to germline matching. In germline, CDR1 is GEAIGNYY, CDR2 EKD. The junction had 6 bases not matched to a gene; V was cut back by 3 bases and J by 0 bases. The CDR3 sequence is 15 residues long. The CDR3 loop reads CACDPRTGDTDKLIF. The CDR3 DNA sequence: TGTGCCTGTGACCCGCGTACTGGGGACACCGATAAACTCATCTTT.

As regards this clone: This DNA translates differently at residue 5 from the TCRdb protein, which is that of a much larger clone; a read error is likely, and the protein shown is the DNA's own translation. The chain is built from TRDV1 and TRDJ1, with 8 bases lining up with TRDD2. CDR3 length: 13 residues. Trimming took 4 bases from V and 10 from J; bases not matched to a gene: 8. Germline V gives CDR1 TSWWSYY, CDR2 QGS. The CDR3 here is CALGGLPTGVLIF. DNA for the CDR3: TGTGCTCTTGGGGGACTTCCTACCGGTGTACTCATCTTT.

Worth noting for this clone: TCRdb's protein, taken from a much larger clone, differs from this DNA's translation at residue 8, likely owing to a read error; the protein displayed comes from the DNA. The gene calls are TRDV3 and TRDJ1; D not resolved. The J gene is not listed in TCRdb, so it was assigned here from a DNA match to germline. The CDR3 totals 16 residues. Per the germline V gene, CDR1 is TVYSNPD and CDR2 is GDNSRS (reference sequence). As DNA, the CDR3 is TGTGCATTCACGGGCGGGACAGTGAAGTACACCGATAAACTCATCTTT. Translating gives CAFTGGTVKYTDKLIF.

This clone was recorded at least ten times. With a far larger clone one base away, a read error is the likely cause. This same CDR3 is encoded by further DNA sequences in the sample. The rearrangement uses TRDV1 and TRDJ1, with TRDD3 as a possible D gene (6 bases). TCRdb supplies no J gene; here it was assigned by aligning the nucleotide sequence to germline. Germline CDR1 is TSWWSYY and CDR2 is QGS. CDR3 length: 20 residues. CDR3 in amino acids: CALGEPANVLHILGPDKLIF. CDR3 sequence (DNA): TGTGCTCTCGGGGAACCAGCTAACGTCCTCCACATACTGGGTCCCGATAAACTCATCTTT.

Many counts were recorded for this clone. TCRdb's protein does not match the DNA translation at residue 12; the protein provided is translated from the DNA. DNA of the CDR3: TGTGCTCTTGGGGACCCTCCCTTCCCTGTACTGAGGGAACCAATCTGGAAACTCATCTTT. It codes for CALGDPPFPVLREPIWKLIF. This rearrangement joins TRDV1 to TRDJ1; possibly TRDD2 for D (6 bases). This CDR3 has 20 amino acids. V dropped 3 bases and J dropped 8 bases, with 34 bases sitting between them. Looked up from germline, CDR1 is TSWWSYY and CDR2 is QGS.

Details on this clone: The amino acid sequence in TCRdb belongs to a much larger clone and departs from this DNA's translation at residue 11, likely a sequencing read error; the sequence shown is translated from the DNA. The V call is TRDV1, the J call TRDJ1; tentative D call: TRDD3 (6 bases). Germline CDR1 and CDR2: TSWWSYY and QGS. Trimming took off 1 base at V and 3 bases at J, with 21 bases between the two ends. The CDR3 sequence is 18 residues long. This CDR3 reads CALGERRTYWEISDKLIF. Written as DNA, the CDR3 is TGTGCTCTTGGGGAACGCCGTACTTACTGGGAGATATCCGATAAACTCATCTTT.

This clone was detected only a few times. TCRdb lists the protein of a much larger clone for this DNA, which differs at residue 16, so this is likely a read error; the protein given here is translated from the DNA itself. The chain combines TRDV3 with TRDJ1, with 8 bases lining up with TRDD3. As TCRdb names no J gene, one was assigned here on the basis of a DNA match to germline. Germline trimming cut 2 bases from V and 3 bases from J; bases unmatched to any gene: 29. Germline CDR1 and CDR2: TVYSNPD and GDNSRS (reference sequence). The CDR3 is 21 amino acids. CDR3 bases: TGTGCCTTTTTTGCCCCACCTATGGGGCTACTGGGGGGAATGGCCTCCGATAAACTCATCTTT. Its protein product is CAFFAPPMGLLGGMASDKLIF.

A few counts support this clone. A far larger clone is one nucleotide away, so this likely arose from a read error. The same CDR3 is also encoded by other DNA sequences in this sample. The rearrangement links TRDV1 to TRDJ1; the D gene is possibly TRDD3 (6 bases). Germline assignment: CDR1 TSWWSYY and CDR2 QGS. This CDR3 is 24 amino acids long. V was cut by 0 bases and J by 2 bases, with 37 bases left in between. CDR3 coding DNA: TGTGCTCTTGGGGAACTATTCCACCATCGCACTAAAGAATCCTGGGGTATCCCAACCGATAAACTCATCTTT. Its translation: CALGELFHHRTKESWGIPTDKLIF.

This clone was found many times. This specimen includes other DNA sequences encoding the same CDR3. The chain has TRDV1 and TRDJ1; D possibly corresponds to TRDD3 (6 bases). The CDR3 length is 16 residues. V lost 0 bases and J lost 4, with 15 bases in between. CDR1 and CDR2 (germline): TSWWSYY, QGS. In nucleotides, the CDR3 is TGTGCTCTTGGGGAACTCCTACTGGGTGCTAGCGATAAACTCATCTTT. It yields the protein CALGELLLGASDKLIF.

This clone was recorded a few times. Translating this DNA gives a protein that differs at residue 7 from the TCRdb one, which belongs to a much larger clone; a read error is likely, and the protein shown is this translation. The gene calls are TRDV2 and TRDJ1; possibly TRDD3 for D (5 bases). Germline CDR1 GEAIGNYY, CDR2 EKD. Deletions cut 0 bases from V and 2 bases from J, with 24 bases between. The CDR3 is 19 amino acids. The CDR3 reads CACDTVRDPPRRRTDKLIF. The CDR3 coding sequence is TGTGCCTGTGACACCGTGAGGGATCCCCCTCGGAGGAGGACCGATAAACTCATCTTT.

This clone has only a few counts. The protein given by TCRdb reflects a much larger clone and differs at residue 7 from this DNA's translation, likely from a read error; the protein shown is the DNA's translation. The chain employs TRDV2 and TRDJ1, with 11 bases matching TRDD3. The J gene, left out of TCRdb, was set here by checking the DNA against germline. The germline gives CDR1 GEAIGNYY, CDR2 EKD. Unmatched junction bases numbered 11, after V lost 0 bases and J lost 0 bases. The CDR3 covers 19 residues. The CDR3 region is CACDTVCGGYVGYTDKLIF. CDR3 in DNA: TGTGCCTGTGACACCGTATGTGGGGGATACGTGGGGTACACCGATAAACTCATCTTT.

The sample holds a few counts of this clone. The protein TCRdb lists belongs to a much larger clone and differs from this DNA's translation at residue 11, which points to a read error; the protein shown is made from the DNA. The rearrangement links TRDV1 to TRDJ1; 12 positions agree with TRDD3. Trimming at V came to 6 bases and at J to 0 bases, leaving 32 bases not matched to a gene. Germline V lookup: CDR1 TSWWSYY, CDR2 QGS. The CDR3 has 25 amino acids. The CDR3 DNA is TGTGCTCTTGGAATAGGGTGGCGACCTCCCAACTGGGGGATACCCGAAGAATCGTACACCGATAAACTCATCTTT. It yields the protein CALGIGWRPPNWGIPEESYTDKLIF.

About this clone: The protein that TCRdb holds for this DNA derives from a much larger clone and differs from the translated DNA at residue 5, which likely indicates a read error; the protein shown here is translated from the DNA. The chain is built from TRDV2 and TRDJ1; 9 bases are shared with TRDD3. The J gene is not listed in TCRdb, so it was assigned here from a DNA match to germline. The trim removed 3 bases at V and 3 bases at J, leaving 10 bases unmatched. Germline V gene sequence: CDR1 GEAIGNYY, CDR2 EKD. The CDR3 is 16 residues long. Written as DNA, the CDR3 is TGTGCCTGTGACGGTAAAGGGGATACGCTACCCGATAAACTCATCTTT. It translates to CACDGKGDTLPDKLIF.

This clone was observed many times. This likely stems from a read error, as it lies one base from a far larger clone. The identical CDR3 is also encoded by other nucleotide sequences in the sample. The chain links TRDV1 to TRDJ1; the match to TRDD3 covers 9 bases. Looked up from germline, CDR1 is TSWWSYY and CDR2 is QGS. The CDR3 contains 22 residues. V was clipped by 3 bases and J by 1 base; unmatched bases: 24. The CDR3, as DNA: TGTGCTCTTGGGGAGCCCGGCCTCCCTACGTTCTTGGGGGATAGGGGCACCGATAAACTCATCTTT. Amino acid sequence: CALGEPGLPTFLGDRGTDKLIF.

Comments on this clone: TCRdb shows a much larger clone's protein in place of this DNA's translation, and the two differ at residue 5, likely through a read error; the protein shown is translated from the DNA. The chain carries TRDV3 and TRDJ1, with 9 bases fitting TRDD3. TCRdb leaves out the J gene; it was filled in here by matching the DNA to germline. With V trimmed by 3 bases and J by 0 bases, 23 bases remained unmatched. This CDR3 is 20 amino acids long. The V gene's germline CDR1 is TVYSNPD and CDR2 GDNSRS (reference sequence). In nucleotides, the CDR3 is TGTGCCTTCGCCCACCTTGCCCATTACGGGGGATACTGGTACACCGATAAACTCATCTTT. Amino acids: CAFAHLAHYGGYWYTDKLIF. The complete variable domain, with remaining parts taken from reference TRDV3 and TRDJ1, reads CDKVTQSSPDQTVASGSEVVLLCTYDTVYSNPDLFWYRIRPDYSFQFVFYGDNSRSEGADFTQGRFSVKHILTQKAFHLVISPVRTEDSATYYCAFAHLAHYGGYWYTDKLIFGKGTRVTVEP.

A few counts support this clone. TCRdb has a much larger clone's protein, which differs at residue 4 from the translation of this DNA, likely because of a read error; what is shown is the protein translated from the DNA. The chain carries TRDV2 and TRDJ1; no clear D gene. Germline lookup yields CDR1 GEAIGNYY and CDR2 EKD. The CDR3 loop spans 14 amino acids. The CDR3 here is CACGTAGRRDKLIF. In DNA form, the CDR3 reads TGTGCCTGTGGCACCGCAGGGCGGAGGGATAAACTCATCTTT.

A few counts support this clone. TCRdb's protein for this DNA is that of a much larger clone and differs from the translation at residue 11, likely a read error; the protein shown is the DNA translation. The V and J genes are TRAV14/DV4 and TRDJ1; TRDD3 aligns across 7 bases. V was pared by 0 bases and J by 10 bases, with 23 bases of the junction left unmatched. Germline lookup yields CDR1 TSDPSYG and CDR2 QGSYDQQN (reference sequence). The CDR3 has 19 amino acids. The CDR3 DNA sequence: TGTGCAATGAGAGAGGGTGATTCTCGTTACAGGGGGATCCCGCGGGGACTCATCTTT. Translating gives CAMREGDSRYRGIPRGLIF.

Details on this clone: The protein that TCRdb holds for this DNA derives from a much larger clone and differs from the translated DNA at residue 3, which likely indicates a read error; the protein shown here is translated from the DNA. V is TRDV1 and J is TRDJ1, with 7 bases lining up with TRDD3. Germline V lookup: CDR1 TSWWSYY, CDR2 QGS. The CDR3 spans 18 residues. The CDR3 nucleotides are TGTGCTCCTGGGGAATGCTCTACTGGGGAATCGTACACCGATAAACTCATCTTT. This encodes CAPGECSTGESYTDKLIF.

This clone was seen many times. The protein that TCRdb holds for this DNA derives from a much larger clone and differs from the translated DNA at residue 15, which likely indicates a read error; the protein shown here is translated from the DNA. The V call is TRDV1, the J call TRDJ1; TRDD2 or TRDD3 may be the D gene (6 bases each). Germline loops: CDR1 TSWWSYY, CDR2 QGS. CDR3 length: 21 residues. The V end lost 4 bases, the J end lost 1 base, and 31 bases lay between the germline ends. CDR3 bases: TGTGCTCTTGGGGGGCACAGAGGTCCTACGCCCTGGGGAGAGTGCACCGATAAACTCATCTTT. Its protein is CALGGHRGPTPWGECTDKLIF.

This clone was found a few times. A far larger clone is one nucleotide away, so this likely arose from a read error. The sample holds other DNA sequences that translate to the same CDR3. CDR3: CALGEHYVSGDIDTDKLIF. CDR3 bases: TGTGCTCTTGGAGAACATTACGTCTCGGGGGATATTGATACCGATAAACTCATCTTT. The rearrangement links TRDV1 to TRDJ1, with 8 bases fitting TRDD3. TCRdb offers no J gene call, so here the DNA was matched to germline to obtain one. The germline CDR1 and CDR2 sequences are TSWWSYY and QGS. CDR3 length: 19 amino acids.